Listed below are T cell receptor beta chains from one sample, sequenced in a study of regulatory T cells in long-lasting Graves disease. MiXCR was run by TCRdb on the multiplex PCR reads, yielding one entry per CDR3 protein. The table lists 600,000 to 850,000 distinct CDR3 sequences, 30% of them singletons, with under 55% in the top ten. Sample: peripheral blood mononuclear cells (PBMCs), taken when the disease was refractory, from a patient treated with antithyroid drugs. These receptors were taken from a female donor with Graves disease. The conserved cysteine and the conserved F or W are not part of the CDR3 here. Each record gives: V gene, CDR3 protein.

>TRBV5-1
ASVGGAGTEAF
>TRBV6-5
ASSSMGGYT
>TRBV7-2
ASSSGLAGGRTETQY
>TRBV2
ASSDGVLDSPLH
>TRBV7-6
ASSSFQGGQSEQY
>TRBV20-1
RATFGTEAF
>TRBV10-2
ASSDHAGEQY
>TRBV9
ASSGGRLTGNTIY
>TRBV10-2
ASSPSGASYEQY
>TRBV2
ASTRDGSSGNTIY
>TRBV27
ASSLRQGNNSPLH
>TRBV15
ATSRTGGSPLH
>TRBV29-1
SVSQVNYGYT
>TRBV20-1
SAPPGAGRSEAF
>TRBV5-6
ASSFSGVGGYT
>TRBV18
ASSPRSRTASEAF
>TRBV28
ASSTQQGTEAF
>TRBV7-2
ASSPPGLADIQY
>TRBV7-9
ASSPLNDRYSQKTEAF
>TRBV6-1
ASSDFFSNQPQH
>TRBV29-1
SVVSTTGVFDEQY
>TRBV24-1
ATSVQGSRGTEAF
>TRBV5-1
ASSLKTGTYQETQY
>TRBV20-1
SALTSGRALVTDTQY
>TRBV28
ATTQGASNTEAF
>TRBV6-2/TRBV6-3
ASTTYADEQY
>TRBV6-1
ASRITGSSYGYT
>TRBV20-1
SASQRSGAYGYT
>TRBV2
ASSVTRGSYQPQH
>TRBV12-3/TRBV12-4
ASSPSGQLTGELF
>TRBV20-1
SASLGAGQETQY
>TRBV12-3/TRBV12-4
ASSPRGLVNTGELF
>TRBV11-2
ASSSTSGRSEQY
>TRBV7-2
ASSPGVGDLQETQY
>TRBV28
ASSVSQGSSYQPQH
>TRBV11-2
ASSLEQGIMDEQY
>TRBV29-1
SASQGSGELF
>TRBV2
ASTRSGGENQPQH
>TRBV28
ASSFLEIDGYT
>TRBV25-1
ASSERGRTNEKLF
>TRBV27
ASSRGINEKLF
>TRBV5-1
ASSLGTQTGNYGYT
>TRBV6-2/TRBV6-3
ASSSLGLAHSYEQY
>TRBV2
ASSEGVAAAQPQH
>TRBV12-3/TRBV12-4
ASSGAGNSPLH
>TRBV29-1
SAITDQETQY
>TRBV2
ASSERSTKKSNQPQH
>TRBV5-4
ASSSGTGDSYGYT
>TRBV7-9
ASRTTANTEAF
>TRBV12-3/TRBV12-4
ASSLDRTMNTEAF
>TRBV12-3/TRBV12-4
ASSPWGNSNQPQH
>TRBV5-1
ASRRGPGIGNTEAF
>TRBV7-3
ASSPSEQREGYEQY
>TRBV28
ASSLTPREGYT
>TRBV15
ATSRVSGGEKLF
>TRBV27
ASSRGGANVLT
>TRBV20-1
SARGEGLHYGYT
>TRBV3-1
ASSGTGPHQPQH
>TRBV15
ATSRTRPETGAF